The TCR beta chain described here comes from a study of blood T cells in healthy people across ages. Findings of the study overall: As age increased, TCR beta diversity per million T cells fell in a roughly linear fashion.

In regard to this clonotype: The antigen is unknown.

Alongside a J-beta primer mix, a sample-barcoded 5' primer served in a second PCR lasting roughly 6 to 11 cycles. TCRdb re-derived calls from the 5' RACE reads in MiXCR, one entry per CDR3 protein. The top ten clones hold roughly 2.1% of a sample with 1.5 million to 2 million distinct CDR3 sequences, around half of them seen once. Sequencing used blood. This clonotype was obtained from a woman aged 35 to 49 in good health.

This CDR3 is CASSLTGGAHNEQFF. The CDR3 region has the DNA TGTGCCAGCAGCTTGACAGGGGGCGCGCACAATGAGCAGTTCTTC. The chain recombines TRBV11-2 with TRBJ2-1; 10 bases are a match to TRBD1. The CDR3 loop spans 15 amino acids. Per germline, CDR1 SGHAT and CDR2 FQNNGV. V lost 3 bases and J lost 5; bases outside the gene matches: 4.